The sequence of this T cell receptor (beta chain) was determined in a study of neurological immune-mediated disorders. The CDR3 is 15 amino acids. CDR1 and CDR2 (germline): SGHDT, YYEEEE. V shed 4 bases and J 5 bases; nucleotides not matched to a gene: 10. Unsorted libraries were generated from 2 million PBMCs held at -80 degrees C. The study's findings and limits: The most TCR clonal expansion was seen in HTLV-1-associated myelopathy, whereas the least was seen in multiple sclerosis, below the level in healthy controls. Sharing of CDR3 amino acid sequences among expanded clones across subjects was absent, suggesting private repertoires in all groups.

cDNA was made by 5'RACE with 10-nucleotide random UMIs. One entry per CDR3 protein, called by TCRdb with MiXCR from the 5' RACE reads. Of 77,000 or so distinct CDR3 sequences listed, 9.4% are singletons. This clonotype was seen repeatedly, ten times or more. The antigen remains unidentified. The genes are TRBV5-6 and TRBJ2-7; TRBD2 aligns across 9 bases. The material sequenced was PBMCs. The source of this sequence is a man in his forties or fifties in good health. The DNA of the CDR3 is TGTGCCAGCAGCACAGTAGCGGGAGTATTCAACGAGCAGTACTTC. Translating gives CASSTVAGVFNEQYF.